This TCR beta chain was sequenced for a study of cytomegalovirus exposure and HLA in healthy donors. General study findings and limits: Cytomegalovirus-associated status was assigned to more than 150 TCR beta chains.

PCR involved 60 Vbeta and 13 Jbeta primers. The assay was immunoSEQ multiplex PCR, and TCRdb's table has in-frame clones only and misses some. The data hold fewer than 200,000 clones, with roughly 79% observed a single time. Healthy bone marrow donors made up the donors. This clone was found a few times. Its specificity is unknown. CDR1 is GTSNPN and CDR2 is SVGIG in the germline V gene (reference sequence). The CDR3 is 13 residues long. The V segment lost 3 bases and the J segment 4 bases; nucleotides outside the gene matches: 6. Sequencing used PBMCs. This TCR was sampled from a woman in her 50s in good health and CMV-seronegative. V gene TRBV30 combines with J gene TRBJ2-7, with 7 bases matching TRBD2. CDR3 DNA: TGTGCCTGGAGGAAAGGCGGGAGTTACGAGCAGTACTTC. It yields the protein CAWRKGGSYEQYF.